This T cell receptor (beta chain) came from a study of blood T cell repertoires in COVID-19. V lost 1 base to trimming and J lost 4 bases; unmatched junction nucleotides: 8. This CDR3 contains 17 residues. Germline loops: CDR1 SGHRS, CDR2 YFSETQ. TCRdb keeps only in-frame clones here, not all; method: immunoSEQ multiplex PCR. The table has some 350,000 clones, around 83% seen once; the top ten hold around 3%. Sample: peripheral blood. V and J are TRBV5-1 and TRBJ2-3, with 11 bases identical to TRBD2. The receptor was isolated from a man aged 25-40 years with active or convalescent COVID-19. The CDR3 region has the DNA TGCGCCAGCAGCTTGCGGCTAGCGGGAGGTTTCCCAGATACGCAGTATTTT. Translated: CASSLRLAGGFPDTQYF.